This TCR beta chain is drawn from a study of T cells in Graves' hyperthyroidism and ophthalmopathy. The study, taken as a whole, reports: In simple terms, a model built on 13 V-J features told ophthalmopathy apart from stable hyperthyroidism. The model made its ophthalmopathy prediction, and onset followed a median around 6.5 months later.

RNA transcripts provided the source from which TCR beta CDR3 regions were amplified. TCR CDR3 regions were first amplified by RT-PCR with HTBI primers. TCRdb re-called the multiplex PCR reads through MiXCR, storing one row per CDR3 protein. This sample yields around 700,000 distinct CDR3 sequences, of which roughly a sixth are seen a single time; 16% belongs to the top ten. This clonotype was seen ten or more times. The antigen is not known. The V end lost 3 bases, the J end lost 2 bases, and 14 bases lay between the germline ends. The V gene's germline CDR1 is DFQATT and CDR2 SNEGSKA (reference sequence). The CDR3 has 15 residues.

The chain recombines TRBV20-1 with TRBJ1-5; D ambiguous. The receptor comes from a woman aged 45-59 years with Graves' hyperthyroidism that later progressed to Graves' ophthalmopathy. The specimen was blood. Here the CDR3 DNA reads TGCAGTGCTAGTGTTCCACTGGGAGGCAATCAGCCCCAGCATTTT. Protein sequence: CSASVPLGGNQPQHF.